The 19 T cell receptor beta chains below were found in one sample sequenced in a study of CD8 T cells in ankylosing spondylitis. A single record per CDR3 protein comes from TCRdb applying MiXCR to the 5' RACE reads. The data contain about 240,000 distinct CDR3 sequences, around a tenth of them singletons. Material for sequencing was blood, either unsorted or a sorted T cell fraction (not recorded which). The receptor set was obtained from a male donor with ankylosing spondylitis or in good health (not recorded which).

In this sample, this clonotype turned up many times. The chain is built from TRBV10-2 and TRBJ1-2; weak D call: TRBD1 (5 bases). Trimming shortened V by 0 bases and J by 8 bases, and 10 bases separated the two germline ends. This CDR3 region has 13 residues. Germline assignment: CDR1 WSHSY and CDR2 SAAADI. The CDR3 DNA reads TGCGCCAGCAGTGAGTCGTTAGGGGAGGGCTACACCTTC. Encoded protein: CASSESLGEGYTF.

This clonotype turned up a few times. Here the CDR3 reads CASSAPGRRLHF. The DNA of the CDR3 is TGTGCCAGCAGTGCACCGGGACGAAGACTCCACTTT. The chain links TRBV7-9 to TRBJ1-6, with D possibly matching TRBD1 (5 bases). Germline V gene sequence: CDR1 SEHNR, CDR2 FQNEAQ (reference sequence). The CDR3 is 12 residues long. Trimming removed 6 bases from V and 16 bases from J, with 16 bases in between.

This clonotype has a count of ten or more. The rearrangement links TRBV9 to TRBJ2-5; 7 nucleotides agree with TRBD1. After removal of 3 bases from V and 2 bases from J, the junction contained 7 bases not matched to a gene. There are 15 residues in the CDR3. Germline assignment: CDR1 SGDLS and CDR2 YYNGEE. CDR3 coding DNA: TGTGCCAGCAGCGGCTACGGGACAGCTCAAGAGACCCAGTACTTC. Residues: CASSGYGTAQETQYF.

This clonotype has a handful of counts. This chain connects TRBV5-4 to TRBJ2-2; D not certain. CDR1 is SGHNT and CDR2 is YYREEE in the germline V gene (reference sequence). CDR3 length equals 20 residues. Trimming cost V 2 bases and J 4 bases, with 27 bases left between them. The CDR3 region has the DNA TGTGCCAGCAGCTTTAGTGGGTGGGCACTCCACCCAAGGGCCACCGGGGAGCTGTTTTTT. Protein product: CASSFSGWALHPRATGELFF. Full variable domain (rest looked up from reference TRBV5-4 and TRBJ2-2): ETGVTQSPTHLIKTRGQQVTLRCSSQSGHNTVSWYQQALGQGPQFIFQYYREEENGRGNFPPRFSGLQFPNYSSELNVNALELDDSALYLCASSFSGWALHPRATGELFFGEGSRLTVL.

This clonotype has just a few counts. This sequence joins TRBV10-1 and TRBJ2-3; 7 bases agree with TRBD1. J lost 4 bases, V lost 0 bases, and 13 bases had no gene match. CDR3 length equals 18 residues. Germline CDR1 and CDR2: WNHNN and SYGVQD (reference sequence). Here the CDR3 DNA reads TGCGCCAGCAGTGAGTCGTTTGAGCGACAGGGTGACGCAGATACGCAGTATTTT. Translating it yields CASSESFERQGDADTQYF.

At least ten counts were recorded for this clonotype. The chain carries TRBV12-3 or TRBV12-4 and TRBJ2-4; tentatively, D is TRBD1 (6 bases). This CDR3 is 16 amino acids long. With 5 bases removed from V and 0 bases from J, the gap between germline ends came to 14 bases. CDR3 sequence (DNA): TGTGCCAGCAGTCCCACAGGGACCTTAGCCAAAAACATTCAGTACTTC. Encoded protein: CASSPTGTLAKNIQYF.

This clonotype was counted many times. The rearrangement links TRBV15 to TRBJ2-2; D unresolved. CDR3 length equals 16 residues. From germline, CDR1 is LNHNV and CDR2 YYDKDF (reference sequence). With 3 bases removed from V and 1 base from J, the gap between germline ends came to 12 bases. Here the CDR3 reads CATSSDWNLNTGELFF. In DNA form, the CDR3 reads TGTGCCACCAGCAGCGACTGGAACTTGAACACCGGGGAGCTGTTTTTT.

This clonotype has at least ten counts. This chain connects TRBV10-3 to TRBJ2-1; 14 bases line up with TRBD2. CDR3 size: 15 residues. Germline CDR1 and CDR2: ENHRY and SYGVKD. V shed 6 bases, J shed 6 bases, and the junction held 4 bases outside the gene matches. The CDR3 bases are TGTGCCATCAGGCCGGGACTAGCGGGAGTCAATGAGCAGTTCTTC. Protein product: CAIRPGLAGVNEQFF.

A note on this clonotype: This may come from a read error, since a much larger clone is one base off. The chain uses TRBV15 and TRBJ1-3, with 7 bases fitting TRBD1. Germline assignment: CDR1 LNHNV and CDR2 YYDKDF (reference sequence). This CDR3 is built from 14 residues. For the CDR3, the DNA is TGTGCCACCAGCGGAGAGGACAGGGGAAACACCATATATTTT. Translated: CATSGEDRGNTIYF. The entire variable domain, with the rest obtained from reference TRBV15 and TRBJ1-3, is as follows: DAMVIQNPRYQVTQFGKPVTLSCSQTLNHNVMYWYQQKSSQAPKLLFHYYDKDFNNEADTPDNFQSRRPNTSFCFLDIRSPGLGDTAMYLCATSGEDRGNTIYFGEGSWLTVV.

This clonotype was recorded at least ten times. The V and J genes are TRBV20-1 and TRBJ2-5; 13 bases fit TRBD2. Germline CDR1 and CDR2: DFQATT and SNEGSKA (reference sequence). Trimming at V came to 3 bases and at J to 2 bases, leaving 0 bases not matched to a gene. This CDR3 is built from 14 residues. The CDR3 reads CSARGLAGQETQYF. The CDR3 bases are TGCAGTGCTAGGGGACTAGCGGGACAAGAGACCCAGTACTTC.

At least ten counts were recorded for this clonotype. The V and J genes are TRBV4-1 and TRBJ2-1; 8 nucleotides line up with TRBD2. This CDR3 is built from 17 residues. Trimming at V came to 1 base and at J to 6 bases, leaving 11 bases not matched to a gene. Per the germline V gene, CDR1 is MGHRA and CDR2 is YSYEKL. CDR3 DNA sequence: TGCGCCAGCAGCCAAGTGCCCTTGGTAGCGGGGCGCAATGAGCAGTTCTTC. It specifies CASSQVPLVAGRNEQFF.

There are many counts of this clonotype. V usage is TRBV6-5 and J usage is TRBJ1-2; 7 positions agree with TRBD1. CDR3 length equals 15 residues. The trim removed 2 bases at V and 7 bases at J, leaving 10 bases unmatched. In germline, CDR1 is MNHEY, CDR2 SVGAGI. The chain's CDR3 is CASSYRDSSVRGYTF. The CDR3 DNA follows: TGTGCCAGCAGTTACAGGGACAGTAGTGTTCGTGGCTACACCTTC.

V gene TRBV11-1 combines with J gene TRBJ2-1, with 12 bases matching TRBD1. The germline CDR1 and CDR2 sequences are SGHAT and FQDESV (reference sequence). J lost 10 bases, V lost 6 bases, and 7 bases had no gene match. This CDR3 is built from 14 residues. The CDR3 is CASSRDRGRGEQFF. The CDR3 region has the DNA TGTGCCAGCAGTCGGGACAGGGGGCGCGGAGAGCAGTTCTTC.

This clonotype was recorded at least ten times. The chain carries TRBV29-1 and TRBJ1-2; TRBD1 aligns across 7 bases. CDR1 is SQVTM, CDR2 ANQGSEA, per germline. With V trimmed by 4 bases and J by 3 bases, 5 bases remained unmatched. The length of the CDR3 is 13 residues. The CDR3 reads CSVGEGGDYGYTF. The CDR3 nucleotides read TGCAGCGTTGGTGAAGGGGGCGACTATGGCTACACCTTC.

This clonotype has more than one count but fewer than ten. The CDR3 is CASSRGLAWETQYF. The CDR3 DNA reads as TGTGCCAGCAGTCGCGGACTAGCATGGGAGACCCAGTACTTC. V and J are TRBV2 and TRBJ2-5; 8 bases agree with TRBD2. Trimming took 5 bases from V and 5 from J; bases not matched to a gene: 7. Germline loops: CDR1 SNHLY, CDR2 FYNNEI. This CDR3 comprises 14 residues.

This clonotype was counted ten times or more. The chain joins TRBV6-5 to TRBJ1-2; 7 bases line up with TRBD1. The V gene's germline CDR1 is MNHEY and CDR2 SVGAGI. CDR3 size: 11 residues. The trim removed 8 bases at V and 8 bases at J, leaving 5 bases unmatched. The CDR3 nucleotides read TGTGCCAGCGGAGGGGGCGCGGGCTACACCTTC. Amino acid sequence: CASGGGAGYTF.

This clonotype was recorded many times. The rearrangement uses TRBV6-4 and TRBJ2-1, with 9 bases matching TRBD1. This CDR3 has 16 residues. Germline CDR1 and CDR2: MRHNA and SNTAGT. The ends lost 6 bases at V and 6 bases at J; junction bases unmatched: 12. This CDR3 is CASSPGSGQGSNEQFF. The DNA for the CDR3 is TGTGCCAGCAGCCCTGGGTCGGGACAGGGTAGCAATGAGCAGTTCTTC.

This clonotype has at least ten counts. The chain employs TRBV10-2 and TRBJ1-5; TRBD1 aligns across 12 bases. This CDR3 spans 20 amino acids. Germline-derived CDR1 and CDR2 are WSHSY and SAAADI. V trimming: 3 bases; J trimming: 2 bases; junction bases outside the gene matches: 14. The CDR3 DNA is TGCGCCAGCAGTGAACTTGCCTCGGGACAGGGGGCATCGGGCAATCAGCCCCAGCATTTT. Its protein is CASSELASGQGASGNQPQHF.

The sample holds many counts of this clonotype. CDR3 in DNA: TGTGCCAGCAGCTCGTCGGGACAGGGCTACACCCAGTACTTC. It encodes CASSSSGQGYTQYF. The gene calls are TRBV7-3 and TRBJ2-5; TRBD1 aligns across 9 bases. The germline V gene encodes CDR1 SGHTA and CDR2 FQGTGA. V was pared by 4 bases and J by 8 bases, with 8 bases of the junction left unmatched. The length of the CDR3 is 14 residues.